This T cell receptor beta chain was captured by sequencing in a study of vaccination effects on CD4 cells after COVID-19. Regarding the study as a whole: Clones of infection and vaccine origin contracted markedly late after vaccination.

As regards this clone: The antigen is not known.

Antigen-specific CD4+ T cell clonotypes were called by their expansion after viral peptide-pool culture in ViraFEST. Culture proceeded for approximately nine days, and CD4+ T cells were then isolated. Either the BNT162b2 or mRNA-1273 vaccine was given to participants in two doses. Having tested negative for nucleocapsid antibodies, the vaccine recipients showed no prior SARS-CoV-2 infection. The culture medium for two million PBMC per well included 10 IU/ml IL-2 and around 10 ug/ml peptides. A half-medium replacement with IL-2 medium was carried out on days 3 and 7. This CDR3 comprises 13 residues. The V end was cut by 3 bases, the J end by 5 bases, with 10 bases between. The repertoire was sequenced with immunoSEQ multiplex PCR; TCRdb's copy has only in-frame clones and lacks some. The sample shows tens of thousands of clones, around 73% of them seen only once.

The material sequenced was CD4+ T cells from PBMCs cultured with HCoV-229E spike peptides, taken after COVID-19 vaccination. The receptor's source is a human donor who received a COVID-19 vaccine. The chain has TRBV12-3 or TRBV12-4 and TRBJ2-5, with D maybe TRBD1 (6 bases). The CDR3 nucleotides are TGTGCCAGCAGTTTTCTACAGGGTGAGACCCAGTACTTC. Encoded protein: CASSFLQGETQYF.